Listed below are T cell receptor beta chains from one sample, sequenced in a study of T-cell memory formation after mild COVID-19. A single record per CDR3 protein comes from TCRdb applying MiXCR to the 5' RACE reads. The table has roughly 510,000 distinct CDR3 sequences, roughly a sixth seen once. Sequenced sample: PBMCs or a T cell subset sorted from them (not recorded which). The receptors were gathered from an adult woman who had mild COVID-19 (a few samples of this study predate the infection). Cell type and time point are not known. CDR3s include the opening cysteine and the closing phenylalanine or tryptophan. D genes are given only for firm matches. Clone size is given for some rows only: seen once, a few or many times, or a class if the clone is expanded.

abundance	v_gene	d_gene	j_gene	CDR3aa	CDR3nt
few	TRBV19	TRBD1	TRBJ2-1	CASSTNRGRGMNEQFF	TGTGCCAGTAGTACAAACAGGGGTAGGGGTATGAATGAGCAGTTCTTC
few	TRBV20-1	TRBD2	TRBJ2-1	CSARDPGLAGNNEQFF	TGCAGTGCTAGAGATCCGGGACTAGCGGGGAACAATGAGCAGTTCTTC
NA	TRBV9	NA	TRBJ2-1	CASSLQGYDYNEQFF	TGTGCCAGCAGCCTACAGGGATATGATTACAATGAGCAGTTCTTC
NA	TRBV7-9	TRBD1	TRBJ1-4	CASSSYGTENEKLFF	TGTGCCAGCAGCTCCTACGGGACAGAGAATGAAAAACTGTTTTTT
few	TRBV5-1	NA	TRBJ1-2	CASSLESVYGYTF	TGCGCCAGCAGCTTGGAGTCAGTTTATGGCTACACCTTC
few	TRBV24-1	NA	TRBJ2-7	CATSDTDGYEQYF	TGTGCCACCAGTGACACGGACGGCTACGAGCAGTACTTC
few	TRBV7-2	NA	TRBJ2-1	CASSLATVGEQFF	TGTGCCAGCAGCTTGGCGACAGTTGGTGAGCAGTTCTTC
few	TRBV24-1	NA	TRBJ2-3	CATAFTDTQYF	TGTGCCACCGCATTCACAGATACGCAGTATTTT
few	TRBV7-6	NA	TRBJ2-2	CASSPRTVPGELFF	TGTGCCAGCAGCCCAAGAACAGTTCCCGGGGAGCTGTTTTTT
NA	TRBV5-1	NA	TRBJ2-1	CASSRLRGRDNEQFF	TGCGCCAGCAGCCGGCTAAGGGGTAGGGACAATGAGCAGTTCTTC
NA	TRBV7-2	NA	TRBJ1-1	CASSSWTATEAFF	TGTGCCAGCAGCTCCTGGACTGCTACTGAAGCTTTCTTT
NA	TRBV27	NA	TRBJ2-7	CASSLENAHEQYF	TGTGCCAGCAGTTTAGAAAACGCCCACGAGCAGTACTTC
NA	TRBV30	TRBD1	TRBJ1-5	CACTTGGNQPQHF	TGTGCCTGCACCACAGGGGGCAATCAGCCCCAGCATTTT
NA	TRBV7-9	NA	TRBJ1-1	CASSSYPQTEAFF	TGTGCCAGCAGCTCCTACCCCCAGACTGAAGCTTTCTTT
NA	TRBV4-1	NA	TRBJ2-2	CASSQIIRGTGELFF	TGCGCCAGCAGCCAAATCATAAGGGGAACCGGGGAGCTGTTTTTT
few	TRBV5-8	NA	TRBJ2-7	CASSPGVHEQYF	TGTGCCAGCAGCCCCGGGGTCCACGAGCAGTACTTC
few	TRBV9	NA	TRBJ1-4	CASSVTITQGNEKLFF	TGTGCCAGCAGCGTCACAATAACCCAGGGTAATGAAAAACTGTTTTTT
NA	TRBV29-1	TRBD1	TRBJ2-1	CSVVPGQGAGWQFF	TGCAGCGTCGTACCGGGACAGGGCGCCGGATGGCAGTTCTTC
NA	TRBV19	NA	TRBJ2-7	CASSITEATYEQYF	TGTGCCAGTAGTATTACCGAGGCAACCTACGAGCAGTACTTC
few	TRBV29-1	NA	TRBJ2-7	CSALVVGSGEQYF	TGCAGCGCCCTGGTGGTAGGGTCCGGCGAGCAGTACTTC
NA	TRBV7-9	TRBD1	TRBJ2-7	CASSSPPGTGYEQYF	TGTGCCAGCAGCTCACCCCCCGGGACAGGATACGAGCAGTACTTC
NA	TRBV27	NA	TRBJ1-2	CASSRQGENGYTF	TGTGCCAGCAGTCGTCAGGGTGAAAATGGCTACACCTTC
NA	TRBV7-9	TRBD2	TRBJ2-3	CASSPGVAGAADTQYF	TGTGCCAGCAGCCCAGGGGTAGCGGGGGCGGCGGATACGCAGTATTTT
NA	TRBV19	TRBD1	TRBJ1-5	CASRPRVTGLHQPQHF	TGTGCCAGTAGACCCCGCGTGACAGGGCTGCATCAGCCCCAGCATTTT